This T cell receptor beta chain was recorded in a study of radiotherapy plus CTLA-4 blockade in lung cancer. Whole-study results and caveats: An expansion of tumor-derived TCR clones occurred in blood after radiotherapy plus ipilimumab.

Generated by immunoSEQ multiplex PCR, the TCRdb table keeps only in-frame clones and is missing some. The sample lists approximately 40,000 clones, 80% to 90% seen once, with 20% to 25% in the top ten. Chemo-refractory metastatic non-small-cell lung cancer patients underwent focal radiation alongside CTLA-4 blockade with ipilimumab. A remark on this clone: The antigen is undetermined.

The sample consisted of peripheral blood, taken from a patient treated with radiotherapy plus ipilimumab. This receptor was obtained from a human donor with non-small cell lung cancer whose response to radiotherapy plus ipilimumab could not be evaluated.

The CDR3 sequence: CASSEGGGQETQYF. The CDR3 bases are TGTGCCAGCAGTGAAGGGGGGGGACAAGAGACCCAGTACTTC. V is TRBV6-1 and J is TRBJ2-5; 7 nucleotides align to TRBD2. CDR1 MNHNS and CDR2 SASEGT come from the germline V gene. CDR3 length equals 14 residues. The V and J ends lost 1 base and 2 bases, in that order; junction bases with no gene match: 1.